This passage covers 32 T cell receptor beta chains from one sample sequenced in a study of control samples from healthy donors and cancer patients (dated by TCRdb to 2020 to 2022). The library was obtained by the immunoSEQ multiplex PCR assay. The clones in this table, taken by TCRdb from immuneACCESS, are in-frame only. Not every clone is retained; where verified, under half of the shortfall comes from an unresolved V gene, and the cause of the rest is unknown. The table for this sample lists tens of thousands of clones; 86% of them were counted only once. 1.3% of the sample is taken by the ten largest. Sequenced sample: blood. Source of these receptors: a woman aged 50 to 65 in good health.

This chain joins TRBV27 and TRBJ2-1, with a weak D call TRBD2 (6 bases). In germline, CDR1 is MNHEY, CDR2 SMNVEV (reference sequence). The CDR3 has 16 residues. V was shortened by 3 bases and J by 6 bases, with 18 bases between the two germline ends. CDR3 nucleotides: TGTGCCAGCAGTTTCCCCGGGAGTCTTGGGGGCAATGAGCAGTTCTTC. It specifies CASSFPGSLGGNEQFF.

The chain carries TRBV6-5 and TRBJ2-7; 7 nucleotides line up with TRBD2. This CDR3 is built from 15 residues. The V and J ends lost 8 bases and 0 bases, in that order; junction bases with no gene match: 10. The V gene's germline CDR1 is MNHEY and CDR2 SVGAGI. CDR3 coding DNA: TGTGCCAGCTCCTCCCACGGCGGGAGCTCCTACGAGCAGTACTTC. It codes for CASSSHGGSSYEQYF.

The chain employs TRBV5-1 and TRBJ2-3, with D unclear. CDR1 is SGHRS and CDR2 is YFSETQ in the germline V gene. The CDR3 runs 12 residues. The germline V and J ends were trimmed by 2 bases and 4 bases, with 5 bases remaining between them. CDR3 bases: TGCGCCAGCAGCTTTGGAGCAGATACGCAGTATTTT. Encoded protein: CASSFGADTQYF.

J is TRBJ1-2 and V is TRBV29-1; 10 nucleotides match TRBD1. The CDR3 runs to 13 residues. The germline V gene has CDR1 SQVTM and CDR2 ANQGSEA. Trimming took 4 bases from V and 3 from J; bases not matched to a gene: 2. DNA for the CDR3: TGCAGCGTTGGACAGGGGGCGGACTATGGCTACACCTTC. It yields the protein CSVGQGADYGYTF.

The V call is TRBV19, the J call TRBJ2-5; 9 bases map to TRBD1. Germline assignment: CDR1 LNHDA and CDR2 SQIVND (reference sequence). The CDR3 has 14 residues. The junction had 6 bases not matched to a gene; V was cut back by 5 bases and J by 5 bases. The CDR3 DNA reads TGTGCCAGTAGTGTGGGACAGGGCCGTGAGACCCAGTACTTC. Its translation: CASSVGQGRETQYF.

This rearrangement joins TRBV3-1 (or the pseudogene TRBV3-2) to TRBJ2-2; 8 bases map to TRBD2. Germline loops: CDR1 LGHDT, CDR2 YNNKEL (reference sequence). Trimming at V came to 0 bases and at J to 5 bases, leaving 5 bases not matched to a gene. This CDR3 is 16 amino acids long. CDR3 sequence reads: CASSQEWTSLTGELFF. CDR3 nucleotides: TGTGCCAGCAGCCAAGAGTGGACTAGCTTAACCGGGGAGCTGTTTTTT.

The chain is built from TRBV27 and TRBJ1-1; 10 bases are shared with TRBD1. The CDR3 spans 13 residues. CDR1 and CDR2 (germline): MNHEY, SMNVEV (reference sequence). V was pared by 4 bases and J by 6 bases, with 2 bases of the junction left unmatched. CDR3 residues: CASSSGTGAEAFF. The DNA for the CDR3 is TGTGCCAGCAGTTCCGGGACAGGGGCTGAAGCTTTCTTT.

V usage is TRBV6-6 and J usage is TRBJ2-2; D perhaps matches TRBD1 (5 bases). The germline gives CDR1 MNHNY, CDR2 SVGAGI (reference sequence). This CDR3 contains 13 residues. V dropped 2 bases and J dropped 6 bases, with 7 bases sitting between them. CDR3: CASSYARAGELFF. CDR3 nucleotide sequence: TGTGCCAGCAGTTACGCCAGGGCCGGGGAGCTGTTTTTT.

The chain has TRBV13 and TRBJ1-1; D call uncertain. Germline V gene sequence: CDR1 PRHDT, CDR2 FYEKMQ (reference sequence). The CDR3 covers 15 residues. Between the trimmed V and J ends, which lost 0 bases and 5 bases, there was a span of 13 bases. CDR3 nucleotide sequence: TGTGCCAGCAGCTTAGGTGCCGGGTTAAGAACTGAAGCTTTCTTT. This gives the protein CASSLGAGLRTEAFF.

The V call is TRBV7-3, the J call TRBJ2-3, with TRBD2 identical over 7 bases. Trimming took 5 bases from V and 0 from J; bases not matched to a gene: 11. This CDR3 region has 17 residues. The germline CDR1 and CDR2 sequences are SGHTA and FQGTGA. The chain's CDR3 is CASSPALGGESTDTQYF. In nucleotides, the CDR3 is TGTGCCAGCAGCCCCGCCTTGGGGGGGGAGAGCACAGATACGCAGTATTTT. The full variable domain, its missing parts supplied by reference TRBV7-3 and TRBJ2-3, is GAGVSQTPSNKVTEKGKYVELRCDPISGHTALYWYRQSLGQGPEFLIYFQGTGAADDSGLPNDRFFAVRPEGSVSTLKIQRTERGDSAVYLCASSPALGGESTDTQYFGPGTRLTVL.

The CDR3 sequence: CASSVPTGGETQYF. In DNA form, the CDR3 reads TGTGCCAGCAGTGTTCCGACAGGGGGGGAGACCCAGTACTTC. The J gene is TRBJ2-5, the V gene TRBV2; 9 bases agree with TRBD1. The CDR3 has 14 amino acids. V was clipped by 4 bases and J by 5 bases; unmatched bases: 5. The germline gives CDR1 SNHLY, CDR2 FYNNEI. The whole variable domain, remainder taken from reference TRBV2 and TRBJ2-5, is EPEVTQTPSHQVTQMGQEVILRCVPISNHLYFYWYRQILGQKVEFLVSFYNNEISEKSEIFDDQFSVERPDGSNFTLKIRSTKLEDSAMYFCASSVPTGGETQYFGPGTRLLVL.

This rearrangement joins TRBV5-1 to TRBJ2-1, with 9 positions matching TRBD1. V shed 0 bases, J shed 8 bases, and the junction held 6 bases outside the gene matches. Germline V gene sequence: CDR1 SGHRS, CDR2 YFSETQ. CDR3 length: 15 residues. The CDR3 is CASSLAATGGHEQFF. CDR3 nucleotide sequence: TGCGCCAGCAGCTTGGCCGCGACAGGGGGGCATGAGCAGTTCTTC.

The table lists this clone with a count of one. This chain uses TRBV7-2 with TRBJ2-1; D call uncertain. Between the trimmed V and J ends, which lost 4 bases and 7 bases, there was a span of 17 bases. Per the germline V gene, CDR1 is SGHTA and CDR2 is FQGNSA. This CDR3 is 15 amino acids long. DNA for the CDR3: TGTGCCAGCAGCTCCCAGCCACGCGGTAGTAATGAGCAGTTCTTC. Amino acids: CASSSQPRGSNEQFF.

The chain's CDR3 is CASSLGLAGGLAKNIQYF. The CDR3 DNA sequence: TGTGCCAGCAGCTTAGGACTAGCGGGAGGGTTAGCCAAAAACATTCAGTACTTC. This chain uses TRBV7-2 with TRBJ2-4; 14 bases match TRBD2. The CDR3 totals 18 residues. V trimming: 1 base; J trimming: 0 bases; junction bases outside the gene matches: 2. Germline V gene lookup returns CDR1 SGHTA and CDR2 FQGNSA.

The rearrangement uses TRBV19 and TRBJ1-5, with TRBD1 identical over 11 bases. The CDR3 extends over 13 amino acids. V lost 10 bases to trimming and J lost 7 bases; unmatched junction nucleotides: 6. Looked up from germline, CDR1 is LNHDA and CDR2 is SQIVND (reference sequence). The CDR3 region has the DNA TGTGCCACTAGGGGACAGGGGGAACAGCCCCAGCATTTT. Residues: CATRGQGEQPQHF.

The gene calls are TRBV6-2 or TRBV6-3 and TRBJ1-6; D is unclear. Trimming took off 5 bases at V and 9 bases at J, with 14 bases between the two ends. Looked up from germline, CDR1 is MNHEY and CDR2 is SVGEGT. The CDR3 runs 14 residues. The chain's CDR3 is CASSKGSTGSPLHF. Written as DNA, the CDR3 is TGTGCCAGCAGTAAGGGCAGCACGGGTTCACCCCTCCACTTT.

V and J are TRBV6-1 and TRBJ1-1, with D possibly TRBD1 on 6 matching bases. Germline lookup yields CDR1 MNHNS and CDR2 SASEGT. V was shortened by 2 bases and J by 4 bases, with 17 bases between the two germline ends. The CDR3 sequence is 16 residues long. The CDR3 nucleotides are TGTGCCAGCAGTGAATCCAGGGGCCTCGGAGGCACTGAAGCTTTCTTT. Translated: CASSESRGLGGTEAFF.

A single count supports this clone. CDR3 DNA sequence: TGTGCCAGCAGCCTACAGGGTATTGGGGCCTATGGCTACACCTTC. Protein: CASSLQGIGAYGYTF. J is TRBJ1-2 and V is TRBV5-4, with D tentatively TRBD1 (6 bases). CDR3 length: 15 residues. The V and J ends lost 4 bases and 4 bases respectively, with 17 bases between them. CDR1 SGHNT and CDR2 YYREEE come from the germline V gene (reference sequence).

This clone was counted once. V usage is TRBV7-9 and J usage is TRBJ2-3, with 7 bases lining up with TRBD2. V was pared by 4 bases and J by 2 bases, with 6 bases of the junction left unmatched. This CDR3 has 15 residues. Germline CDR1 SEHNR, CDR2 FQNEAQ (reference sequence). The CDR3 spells CASSSGLDFTDTQYF. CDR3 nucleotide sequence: TGTGCCAGCAGCTCAGGACTAGACTTCACAGATACGCAGTATTTT.

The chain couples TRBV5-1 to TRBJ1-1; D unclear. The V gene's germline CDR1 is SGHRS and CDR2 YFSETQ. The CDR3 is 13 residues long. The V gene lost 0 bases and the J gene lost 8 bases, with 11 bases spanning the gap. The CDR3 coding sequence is TGCGCCAGCAGCTTGGAGGCAGAGGCAGAAGCTTTCTTT. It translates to CASSLEAEAEAFF.

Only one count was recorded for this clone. The CDR3 bases are TGTGCCAGCTCACCGTTAGCGGGGGGCGCAAGCATGAACACTGAAGCTTTCTTT. It specifies CASSPLAGGASMNTEAFF. This rearrangement joins TRBV18 to TRBJ1-1, with D possibly being TRBD1 (6 bases). The germline V gene has CDR1 KGHSH and CDR2 LQKENI. The V gene lost 3 bases and the J gene lost 0 bases, with 20 bases spanning the gap. CDR3 length: 18 residues.

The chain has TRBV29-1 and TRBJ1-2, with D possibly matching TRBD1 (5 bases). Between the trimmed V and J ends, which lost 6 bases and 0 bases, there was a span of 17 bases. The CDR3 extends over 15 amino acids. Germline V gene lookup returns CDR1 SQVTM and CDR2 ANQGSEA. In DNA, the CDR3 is TGCAGCGTGGACATTAGGGTCTATGCTAACTATGGCTACACCTTC. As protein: CSVDIRVYANYGYTF. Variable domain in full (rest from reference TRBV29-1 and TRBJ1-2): SAVISQKPSRDICQRGTSLTIQCQVDSQVTMMFWYRQQPGQSLTLIATANQGSEATYESGFVIDKFPISRPNLTFSTLTVSNMSPEDSSIYLCSVDIRVYANYGYTFGSGTRLTVV.

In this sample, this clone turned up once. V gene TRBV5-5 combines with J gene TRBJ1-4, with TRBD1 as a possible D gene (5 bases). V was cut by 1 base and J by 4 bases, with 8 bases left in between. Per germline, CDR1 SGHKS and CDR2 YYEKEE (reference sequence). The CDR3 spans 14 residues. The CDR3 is CASSLNQGNEKLFF. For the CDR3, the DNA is TGTGCCAGCAGCTTGAACCAGGGTAATGAAAAACTGTTTTTT.

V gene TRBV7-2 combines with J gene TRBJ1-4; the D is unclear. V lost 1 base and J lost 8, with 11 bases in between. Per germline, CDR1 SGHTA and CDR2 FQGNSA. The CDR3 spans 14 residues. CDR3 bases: TGTGCCAGCAGCTTAGTGGCGGGCGGGGAAAAACTGTTTTTT. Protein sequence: CASSLVAGGEKLFF.

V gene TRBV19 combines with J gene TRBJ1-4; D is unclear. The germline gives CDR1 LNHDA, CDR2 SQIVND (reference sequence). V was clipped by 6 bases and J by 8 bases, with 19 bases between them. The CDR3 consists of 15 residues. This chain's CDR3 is CASRTGPVAGEKLFF. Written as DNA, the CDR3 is TGTGCCAGTAGGACCGGTCCGGTGGCGGGGGAAAAACTGTTTTTT. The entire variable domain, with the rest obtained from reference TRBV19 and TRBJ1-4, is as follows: DGGITQSPKYLFRKEGQNVTLSCEQNLNHDAMYWYRQDPGQGLRLIYYSQIVNDFQKGDIAEGYSVSREKKESFPLTVTSAQKNPTAFYLCASRTGPVAGEKLFFGSGTQLSVL.

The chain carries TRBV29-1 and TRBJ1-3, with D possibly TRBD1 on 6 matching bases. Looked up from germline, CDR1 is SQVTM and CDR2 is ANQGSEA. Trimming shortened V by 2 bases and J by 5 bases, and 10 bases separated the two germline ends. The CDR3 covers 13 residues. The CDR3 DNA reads TGCAGCGTTGAATGGCAGGGGCGAAACACCATATATTTT. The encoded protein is CSVEWQGRNTIYF.

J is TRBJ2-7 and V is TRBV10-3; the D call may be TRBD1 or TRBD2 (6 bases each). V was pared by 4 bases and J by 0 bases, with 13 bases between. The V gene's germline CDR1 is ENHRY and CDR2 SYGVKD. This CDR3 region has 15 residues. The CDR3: CAISGGGLNSYEQYF. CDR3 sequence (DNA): TGTGCCATCAGTGGAGGGGGGCTAAACTCCTACGAGCAGTACTTC.

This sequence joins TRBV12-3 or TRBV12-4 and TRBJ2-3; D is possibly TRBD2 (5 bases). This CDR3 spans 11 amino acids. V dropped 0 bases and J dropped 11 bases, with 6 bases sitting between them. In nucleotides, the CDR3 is TGTGCCAGCAGTTTAGCGCGGGTGCAGTATTTT. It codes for CASSLARVQYF.

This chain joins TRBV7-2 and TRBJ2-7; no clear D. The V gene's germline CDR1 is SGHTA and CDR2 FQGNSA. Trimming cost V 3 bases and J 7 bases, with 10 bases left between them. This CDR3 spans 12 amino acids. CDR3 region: CASSFATREQYF. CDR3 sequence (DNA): TGTGCCAGCAGCTTCGCCACAAGGGAGCAGTACTTC. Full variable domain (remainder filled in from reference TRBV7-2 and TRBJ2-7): GAGVSQSPSNKVTEKGKDVELRCDPISGHTALYWYRQSLGQGLEFLIYFQGNSAPDKSGLPSDRFSAERTGGSVSTLTIQRTQQEDSAVYLCASSFATREQYFGPGTRLTVT.

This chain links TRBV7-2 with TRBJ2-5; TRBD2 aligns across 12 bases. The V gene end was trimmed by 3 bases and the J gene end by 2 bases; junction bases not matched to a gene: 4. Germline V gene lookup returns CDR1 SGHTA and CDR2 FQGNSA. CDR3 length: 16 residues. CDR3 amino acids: CASSLALAGGQETQYF. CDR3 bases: TGTGCCAGCAGCTTGGCGCTAGCGGGGGGGCAAGAGACCCAGTACTTC.

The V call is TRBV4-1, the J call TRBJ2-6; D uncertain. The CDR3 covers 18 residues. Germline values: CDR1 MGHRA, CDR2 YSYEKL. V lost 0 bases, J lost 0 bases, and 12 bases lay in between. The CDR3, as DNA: TGCGCCAGCAGCCAAGAAGGGTCAGTGATCTCTGGGGCCAACGTCCTGACTTTC. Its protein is CASSQEGSVISGANVLTF.

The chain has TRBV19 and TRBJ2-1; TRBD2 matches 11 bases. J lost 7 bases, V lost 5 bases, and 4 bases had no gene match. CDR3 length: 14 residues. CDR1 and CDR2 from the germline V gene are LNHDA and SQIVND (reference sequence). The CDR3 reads CASSPSSGRNEQFF. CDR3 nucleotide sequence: TGTGCCAGTAGTCCTTCTAGCGGGAGGAATGAGCAGTTCTTC.